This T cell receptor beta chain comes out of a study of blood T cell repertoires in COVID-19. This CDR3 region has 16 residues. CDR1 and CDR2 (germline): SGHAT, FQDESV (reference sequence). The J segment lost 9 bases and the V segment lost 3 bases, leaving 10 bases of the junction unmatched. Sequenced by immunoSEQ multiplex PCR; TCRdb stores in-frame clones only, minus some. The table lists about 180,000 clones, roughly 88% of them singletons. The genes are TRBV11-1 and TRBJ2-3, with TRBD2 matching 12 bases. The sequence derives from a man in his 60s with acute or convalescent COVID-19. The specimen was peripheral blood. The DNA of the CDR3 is TGTGCCAGCAGCTTGGCTAGCGGGAGGGCCGGGGAGACGCAGTATTTT. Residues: CASSLASGRAGETQYF.